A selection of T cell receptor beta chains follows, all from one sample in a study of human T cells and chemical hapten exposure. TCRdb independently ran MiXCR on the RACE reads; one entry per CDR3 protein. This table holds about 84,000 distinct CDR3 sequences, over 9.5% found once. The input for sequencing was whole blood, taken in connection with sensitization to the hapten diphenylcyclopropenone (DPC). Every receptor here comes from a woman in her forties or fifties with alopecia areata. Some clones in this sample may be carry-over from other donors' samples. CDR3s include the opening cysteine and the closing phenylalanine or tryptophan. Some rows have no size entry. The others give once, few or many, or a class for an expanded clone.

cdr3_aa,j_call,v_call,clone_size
CASKRESPGTDTQYF,TRBJ2-3,TRBV2,many
CASSRTGTRVPQYF,TRBJ2-5,TRBV18,few
CASRQTGAAKTGELFF,TRBJ2-2,TRBV6-5,few
CASSPGTYEQYF,TRBJ2-7,TRBV12-3/TRBV12-4,few
CATRGQANNEKLFF,TRBJ1-4,TRBV15,.
CASREADYEQYF,TRBJ2-7,TRBV12-3/TRBV12-4,few
CSVAPWEQGVTEAFF,TRBJ1-1,TRBV29-1,many
CASSQKGTQYF,TRBJ2-5,TRBV3-1,many
CASSLRSGNYGYTF,TRBJ1-2,TRBV12-3/TRBV12-4,.
CASSEPGDVAYEQYF,TRBJ2-7,TRBV25-1,few
CATTTGAYEQYF,TRBJ2-7,TRBV28,few
CASSYPTREQYF,TRBJ2-7,TRBV6-2/TRBV6-3,.
CASSRRGLGAGYNEQFF,TRBJ2-1,TRBV3-1,few
CASSGTMNTEAFF,TRBJ1-1,TRBV5-1,many
CASSMRNRQGNTEAFF,TRBJ1-1,TRBV5-6,many
CASGYTSGTGGTGELFF,TRBJ2-2,TRBV12-5,many
CASSGLAGSGELFF,TRBJ2-2,TRBV7-6,few
CSVGEQGTGELFF,TRBJ2-2,TRBV29-1,many
CASSLSPTDTQYF,TRBJ2-3,TRBV5-4,.
CASSSATPNMGDEQFF,TRBJ2-1,TRBV5-1,many
CASRFHSEKETQYF,TRBJ2-5,TRBV10-2,few
CASSPVQGAAFRKLFF,TRBJ1-4,TRBV18,.
CSSRGALGVNEQFF,TRBJ2-1,TRBV29-1,.
CASSQATSGLTDTQYF,TRBJ2-3,TRBV3-1,few
CASSEPRSGNTGELFF,TRBJ2-2,TRBV2,many
CATRLTWADTQYF,TRBJ2-3,TRBV6-1,many
CASSLDGTYEQYF,TRBJ2-7,TRBV5-5,many
CSARKTGDPTDTQYF,TRBJ2-3,TRBV20-1,many
CASGTNVLYEQYF,TRBJ2-7,TRBV19,many
CASSHGGEAFF,TRBJ1-1,TRBV6-2/TRBV6-3,.
CASSTPTGRGGNIQYF,TRBJ2-4,TRBV28,many
CSARDQLAGETDTQYF,TRBJ2-3,TRBV20-1,many
CASSLVASGRESTGELFF,TRBJ2-2,TRBV7-8,.
CSARAGSKAGGLIWAQYF,TRBJ2-5,TRBV20-1,.
CASSYANTGSGEQYF,TRBJ2-7,TRBV7-2,.
CSAREKAGGPADTQYF,TRBJ2-3,TRBV20-1,few
CASSLDGRGTDTQYF,TRBJ2-3,TRBV7-2,.
CASSPGGTQYF,TRBJ2-4,TRBV28,.
CSARVLAGLNEQFF,TRBJ2-1,TRBV20-1,.
CSARPWALAGAHEQYF,TRBJ2-7,TRBV20-1,few
CASSLTVRAGELFF,TRBJ2-2,TRBV19,.
CASSAPETSEQYF,TRBJ2-7,TRBV28,.
CSVVGKGASGPLNEQFF,TRBJ2-1,TRBV29-1,few
CSASSLGLWGEQYF,TRBJ2-7,TRBV20-1,many
CATSDADAYEQYF,TRBJ2-7,TRBV24-1,few
CASSLVGGRRDNEQFF,TRBJ2-1,TRBV7-9,many
CASKPGRTETEKLFF,TRBJ1-4,TRBV5-6,many
CASSTGDGYGYTF,TRBJ1-2,TRBV18,many
CSARHLQGPGGKNIQYF,TRBJ2-4,TRBV20-1,few
CASSQELAGNIYNEQFF,TRBJ2-1,TRBV4-1,.